This T cell receptor beta chain came from a study of immune cell composition in non-small cell lung cancer. Using immunoSEQ multiplex PCR, the repertoire was profiled, and TCRdb retains in-frame clones only, with some absent. The repertoire includes about 3,200 clones, 60% to 85% of them detected once, and 4.4% sits in the top ten. Note on this clone: Antigen: not known.

Germline V lookup: CDR1 MDHEN, CDR2 SYDVKM. V dropped 5 bases and J dropped 2; count of bases not matched to a gene: 1. This CDR3 has 14 amino acids. Findings and limits, study-wide: Tumour TCR-beta clonality showed no significant link to smoking pack-years.

Sequences were obtained from lung tumor tissue. The chain employs TRBV28 and TRBJ1-3; 9 bases align to TRBD1. This sequence originates from a human donor with non-small cell lung cancer. This chain's CDR3 is CASSTGGAGNTIYF. For the CDR3, the DNA is TGTGCCAGCAGTACAGGGGGCGCTGGAAACACCATATATTTT. The complete variable domain, with remaining parts taken from reference TRBV28 and TRBJ1-3, reads DVKVTQSSRYLVKRTGEKVFLECVQDMDHENMFWYRQDPGLGLRLIYFSYDVKMKEKGDIPEGYSVSREKKERFSLILESASTNQTSMYLCASSTGGAGNTIYFGEGSWLTVV.